Each of the 27 T cell receptor beta chains below was sequenced from the same sample in a study of T cell responses to AZD1222 COVID-19 vaccine. Produced via immunoSEQ multiplex PCR; TCRdb's table is partial and in-frame only. The data hold 120,000 to 150,000 clones, with around 88% observed a single time. Sequencing used peripheral blood, obtained on day 0 of AZD1222 vaccination. Receptor source: an adult in good health.

This chain uses TRBV29-1 with TRBJ1-1, with D possibly TRBD1 on 6 matching bases. This CDR3 is built from 14 residues. V was cut by 0 bases and J by 4 bases, with 12 bases left in between. Germline V CDR1 and CDR2: SQVTM, ANQGSEA. DNA of the CDR3: TGCAGCGTTGAAGATCGAGGCAGGGGCACTGAAGCTTTCTTT. Protein sequence: CSVEDRGRGTEAFF. The whole variable domain, filled in from reference TRBV29-1 and TRBJ1-1, reads SAVISQKPSRDICQRGTSLTIQCQVDSQVTMMFWYRQQPGQSLTLIATANQGSEATYESGFVIDKFPISRPNLTFSTLTVSNMSPEDSSIYLCSVEDRGRGTEAFFGQGTRLTVV.

This clone has ten or more counts. The CDR3 DNA reads as TGTGCTAGTGGTTTGGGCCTAGCGGACACCGGGGAGCTGTTTTTT. Encoded protein: CASGLGLADTGELFF. This chain connects TRBV12-5 to TRBJ2-2, with 7 bases identical to TRBD2. Unmatched junction bases numbered 2, after V lost 1 base and J lost 3 bases. CDR1 is LGHNT and CDR2 is FRNRAP in the germline V gene. CDR3 length: 15 amino acids.

The chain joins TRBV2 to TRBJ1-2, with D uncertain. Germline values: CDR1 SNHLY, CDR2 FYNNEI. CDR3 length: 13 residues. The germline V and J ends were trimmed by 6 bases and 4 bases, with 12 bases remaining between them. CDR3 loop: CASRREGVYGYTF. The CDR3 DNA reads TGTGCCAGCAGACGGGAGGGCGTCTATGGCTACACCTTC.

The chain recombines TRBV7-2 with TRBJ2-6; TRBD1 is a possible D gene (5 bases). Trimming shortened V by 5 bases and J by 4 bases, and 18 bases separated the two germline ends. This CDR3 comprises 17 residues. Germline lookup yields CDR1 SGHTA and CDR2 FQGNSA. DNA for the CDR3: TGTGCCAGCAGCCCCCAGCAACAAGGGGCCGGGGCCAACGTCCTGACTTTC. Protein product: CASSPQQQGAGANVLTF.

The chain recombines TRBV7-3 with TRBJ2-3, with no clear D. The V gene lost 6 bases and the J gene lost 0 bases, with 7 bases spanning the gap. The CDR3 extends over 13 amino acids. Germline V CDR1 and CDR2: SGHTA, FQGTGA. The CDR3 sequence: CASRVMSTDTQYF. The CDR3 DNA sequence: TGTGCCAGCAGGGTTATGAGCACAGATACGCAGTATTTT.

This chain uses TRBV20-1 with TRBJ1-3; D gene ambiguous. Germline values: CDR1 DFQATT, CDR2 SNEGSKA (reference sequence). The CDR3 has 11 amino acids. Trimming stripped 6 bases from V and 8 bases from J, with 11 bases between. The CDR3 DNA sequence: TGCAGTGCACGCTTCGGGGACACCATATATTTT. It yields the protein CSARFGDTIYF.

The chain combines TRBV6-5 with TRBJ1-1, with D unresolved. Germline V CDR1 and CDR2: MNHEY, SVGAGI. Trimming cost V 5 bases and J 3 bases, with 10 bases left between them. The CDR3 has 13 residues. DNA of the CDR3: TGTGCCAGCAGTCCTTTCCCGGACACTGAAGCTTTCTTT. Its protein is CASSPFPDTEAFF.

The rearrangement links TRBV10-3 to TRBJ2-4, with D possibly being TRBD2 (5 bases). The germline V gene encodes CDR1 ENHRY and CDR2 SYGVKD. This CDR3 contains 13 residues. With 0 bases removed from V and 8 bases from J, the gap between germline ends came to 8 bases. CDR3 nucleotides: TGTGCCATCAGTGAGTCTAAGGGAGACATTCAGTACTTC. Encoded protein: CAISESKGDIQYF.

V is TRBV5-3 and J is TRBJ1-1, with TRBD1 identical over 8 bases. TRBV5-3 is recorded as an ORF, its role being uncertain. The CDR3 length is 13 residues. After removal of 8 bases from V and 0 bases from J, the junction contained 3 bases not matched to a gene. Here the CDR3 reads CARTGDLNTEAFF. CDR3 nucleotides: TGTGCCAGGACAGGGGACTTGAACACTGAAGCTTTCTTT.

The sample holds many counts of this clone. The chain has TRBV5-1 and TRBJ2-6, with a weak D call TRBD1 (6 bases). This CDR3 region has 14 residues. Trimming shortened V by 0 bases and J by 11 bases, and 12 bases separated the two germline ends. The germline V gene encodes CDR1 SGHRS and CDR2 YFSETQ. The CDR3 loop reads CASSLGQDADVLTF. The DNA for the CDR3 is TGCGCCAGCAGCTTGGGACAGGATGCGGACGTCCTGACTTTC.

This chain connects TRBV2 to TRBJ1-5; 11 nucleotides line up with TRBD1. V dropped 7 bases and J dropped 5; count of bases not matched to a gene: 13. The CDR3 loop spans 17 amino acids. Germline lookup yields CDR1 SNHLY and CDR2 FYNNEI. This CDR3 reads CASKPYSGTGGDQPQHF. CDR3 nucleotide sequence: TGTGCCAGCAAGCCTTATTCCGGGACAGGGGGTGATCAGCCCCAGCATTTT.

The rearrangement uses TRBV7-3 and TRBJ1-1; possibly TRBD1 for D (6 bases). V lost 5 bases to trimming and J lost 8 bases, with 21 bases between them. Germline assignment: CDR1 SGHTA and CDR2 FQGTGA. This CDR3 region has 15 residues. The CDR3 spells CASSQARGAALEAFF. CDR3 DNA sequence: TGTGCCAGCAGCCAAGCTCGGGGGGCTGCTCTGGAAGCTTTCTTT. The whole variable domain, filled in from reference TRBV7-3 and TRBJ1-1, reads GAGVSQTPSNKVTEKGKYVELRCDPISGHTALYWYRQSLGQGPEFLIYFQGTGAADDSGLPNDRFFAVRPEGSVSTLKIQRTERGDSAVYLCASSQARGAALEAFFGQGTRLTVV.

This clone has more than one count but fewer than ten. The J gene is TRBJ2-5, the V gene TRBV5-6; D might be TRBD1 (5 bases). The CDR3 runs to 11 residues. Trimming removed 0 bases at V and 12 bases at J, with 9 bases between. Germline CDR1 is SGHDT and CDR2 is YYEEEE. The CDR3 DNA is TGTGCCAGCAGCTTGGGACAGAAGGAGTACTTC. Its protein is CASSLGQKEYF.

The chain carries TRBV5-4 and TRBJ1-5, with D possibly TRBD1 on 6 matching bases. Trimming cost V 3 bases and J 7 bases, with 14 bases left between them. CDR1 and CDR2 from the germline V gene are SGHNT and YYREEE (reference sequence). This CDR3 has 14 residues. For the CDR3, the DNA is TGTGCCAGCAGCTCGGGGGGGGCGGGGCAGCCCCAGCATTTT. Translation gives CASSSGGAGQPQHF.

Here the CDR3 DNA reads TGTGCCAGCAGCCGGAAACAGGCTACCACAGATACGCAGTATTTT. Translated: CASSRKQATTDTQYF. This chain uses TRBV14 with TRBJ2-3; maybe TRBD1 (5 bases). Germline CDR1 is SGHDN and CDR2 is FVKESK. Trimming cost V 4 bases and J 2 bases, with 13 bases left between them. The CDR3 is 15 amino acids.

Of note for this clone: The identical CDR3 is also encoded by other nucleotide sequences in the sample. J is TRBJ1-1 and V is TRBV6-5; D not resolved. V was cut by 0 bases and J by 1 base, with 6 bases left in between. The length of the CDR3 is 14 residues. From germline, CDR1 is MNHEY and CDR2 SVGAGI. The CDR3 spells CASSYSRGNTEAFF. CDR3 DNA: TGTGCCAGCAGTTACTCTCGCGGGAACACTGAAGCTTTCTTT.

V gene TRBV30 combines with J gene TRBJ1-4; 7 bases align to TRBD1. CDR1 GTSNPN and CDR2 SVGIG come from the germline V gene (reference sequence). After removal of 5 bases from V and 4 bases from J, the junction contained 10 bases not matched to a gene. The CDR3 sequence is 15 residues long. The CDR3 protein is CAWQYLTGNNEKLFF. CDR3 DNA sequence: TGTGCCTGGCAGTATCTGACAGGGAATAATGAAAAACTGTTTTTT.

This chain links TRBV4-3 with TRBJ1-2; D not certain. The CDR3 totals 14 residues. Germline CDR1 LGHNA, CDR2 YSLEER. V lost 0 bases and J lost 8, with 13 bases in between. The CDR3, as DNA: TGCGCCAGCAGCCAAGATCCGCAGGAACACGGCTACACCTTC. This encodes CASSQDPQEHGYTF.

The gene calls are TRBV19 and TRBJ1-4; D is perhaps TRBD1 (6 bases). V lost 5 bases and J 0 bases, leaving 19 bases between the germline ends. The germline gives CDR1 LNHDA, CDR2 SQIVND (reference sequence). The CDR3 is made up of 18 amino acids. The CDR3 loop reads CASSVWDTPSATNEKLFF. The CDR3, as DNA: TGTGCCAGTAGTGTGTGGGACACCCCAAGTGCAACTAATGAAAAACTGTTTTTT.

The chain uses TRBV6-5 and TRBJ2-7; D is tentatively TRBD1 or TRBD2 (5 bases each). The CDR3 sequence is 16 residues long. V was pared by 0 bases and J by 3 bases, with 15 bases between. Germline CDR1 is MNHEY and CDR2 is SVGAGI. The DNA of the CDR3 is TGTGCCAGCAGTTACTCGAACTGGGACGCTGTCTACGAGCAGTACTTC. It is translated as CASSYSNWDAVYEQYF.

The chain is built from TRBV18 and TRBJ2-1; 14 bases map to TRBD2. This CDR3 is 19 amino acids long. With 4 bases clipped from V and 4 bases from J, the junction kept 12 bases outside the gene matches. The germline V gene encodes CDR1 KGHSH and CDR2 LQKENI. The CDR3 is CASSQGTSGGFADYNEQFF. The CDR3 nucleotides are TGTGCCAGCTCACAGGGGACTAGCGGGGGATTCGCGGATTACAATGAGCAGTTCTTC. The complete variable domain, with remaining parts taken from reference TRBV18 and TRBJ2-1, reads NAGVMQNPRHLVRRRGQEARLRCSPMKGHSHVYWYRQLPEEGLKFMVYLQKENIIDESGMPKERFSAEFPKEGPSILRIQQVVRGDSAAYFCASSQGTSGGFADYNEQFFGPGTRLTVL.

In this sample, this clone turned up once. The J gene is TRBJ1-2, the V gene TRBV5-1, with D uncertain. This CDR3 contains 13 residues. Germline CDR1 and CDR2: SGHRS and YFSETQ. Trimming removed 1 base at V and 1 base at J, with 5 bases between. In DNA form, the CDR3 reads TGCGCCAGCAGCTTGTGGGATAACTATGGCTACACCTTC. Its translation is CASSLWDNYGYTF.

This clone was counted between two and nine times. The chain uses TRBV30 and TRBJ1-6, with D unresolved. The CDR3 spans 12 residues. CDR1 GTSNPN and CDR2 SVGIG come from the germline V gene (reference sequence). Trimming left V 4 bases short and J 9 bases short, with 10 bases between. The CDR3 nucleotides read TGTGCCTGGAATAGAGCCGCTTCACCCCTCCACTTT. Translation gives CAWNRAASPLHF.

V and J are TRBV6-5 and TRBJ1-1; D is ambiguous. Germline V gene sequence: CDR1 MNHEY, CDR2 SVGAGI. The CDR3 totals 13 residues. The V and J ends lost 0 bases and 1 base respectively, with 3 bases between them. Here the CDR3 DNA reads TGTGCCAGCAGTTACTCTTCGAACACTGAAGCTTTCTTT. This encodes CASSYSSNTEAFF.

The CDR3 region is CASSLDRVANEKLFF. The CDR3 bases are TGTGCCAGCAGCTTGGACAGGGTTGCTAATGAAAAACTGTTTTTT. J is TRBJ1-4 and V is TRBV5-8; D might be TRBD1 (6 bases). The CDR3 covers 15 residues. The ends were cut back, 0 bases at V and 3 bases at J, with 9 bases in the middle. Germline loops: CDR1 SGHTS, CDR2 YDEGEE.

This chain links TRBV28 with TRBJ1-2; 7 bases are shared with TRBD1. J gave up 8 bases and V 5 bases, and 5 bases lay outside the gene matches. The CDR3 covers 12 residues. CDR1 is MDHEN and CDR2 is SYDVKM in the germline V gene. The CDR3 bases are TGTGCCAGCAGTCGCAGGGGGGAAGGCTACACCTTC. Its translation is CASSRRGEGYTF.

The chain employs TRBV28 and TRBJ1-2; D is undetermined. Trimming took 5 bases from V and 1 from J, leaving 14 bases between them. Germline V gives CDR1 MDHEN, CDR2 SYDVKM. The CDR3 is made up of 15 amino acids. CDR3 DNA sequence: TGTGCCAGCAGTCGAAAGGCACCGATTAACTATGGCTACACCTTC. This encodes CASSRKAPINYGYTF.